Following are 2 T cell receptor beta chains from one sample sequenced in a study of post-analysis software for immune sequencing data. The study's findings and limits: Included in a set of about 5 TRBV segments more frequent in patients than controls were TRBV5-6, TRBV5-1 and TRBV20-1.

These receptors lack a known antigen. Unique molecular identifiers were carried by the TCR beta cDNA libraries. TCRdb used MiXCR to reprocess the PCR reads, holding one entry per CDR3 protein. The sample lists 800,000 to 950,000 distinct CDR3 sequences; around 53% were seen once. The sequenced material came from blood. Every receptor here comes from a girl aged 10 to 17 with multiple sclerosis.

The sample holds a few counts of this clonotype. V gene TRBV20-1 combines with J gene TRBJ2-7, with TRBD2 matching over 9 bases. The CDR3 extends over 14 amino acids. After removal of 1 base from V and 5 bases from J, the junction contained 6 bases not matched to a gene. The germline gives CDR1 DFQATT, CDR2 SNEGSKA (reference sequence). CDR3 coding DNA: TGCAGTGCTAGAGCTAGCGGGATAACTAACGAGCAGTACTTC. It is translated as CSARASGITNEQYF.

V and J are TRBV24-1 and TRBJ2-7, with D perhaps matching TRBD1 or TRBD2 (5 bases each). Germline loops: CDR1 KGHDR, CDR2 SFDVKD. V lost 6 bases to trimming and J lost 4 bases, with 18 bases between them. The CDR3 runs to 15 residues. The CDR3 region has the DNA TGTGCCACCAGTAATCCCCGGGACGGAGCGTACGAGCAGTACTTC. It codes for CATSNPRDGAYEQYF.